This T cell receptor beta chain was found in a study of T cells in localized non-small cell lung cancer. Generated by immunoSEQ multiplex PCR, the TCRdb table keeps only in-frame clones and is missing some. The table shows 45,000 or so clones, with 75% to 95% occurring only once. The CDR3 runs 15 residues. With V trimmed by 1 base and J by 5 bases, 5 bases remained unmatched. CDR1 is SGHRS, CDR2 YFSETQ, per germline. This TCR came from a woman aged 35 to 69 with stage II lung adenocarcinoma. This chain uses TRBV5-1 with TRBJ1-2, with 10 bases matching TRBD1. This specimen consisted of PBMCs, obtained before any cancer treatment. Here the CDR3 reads CASSLMGQGKYGYTF. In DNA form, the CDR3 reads TGCGCCAGCAGCTTGATGGGACAGGGGAAGTATGGCTACACCTTC.